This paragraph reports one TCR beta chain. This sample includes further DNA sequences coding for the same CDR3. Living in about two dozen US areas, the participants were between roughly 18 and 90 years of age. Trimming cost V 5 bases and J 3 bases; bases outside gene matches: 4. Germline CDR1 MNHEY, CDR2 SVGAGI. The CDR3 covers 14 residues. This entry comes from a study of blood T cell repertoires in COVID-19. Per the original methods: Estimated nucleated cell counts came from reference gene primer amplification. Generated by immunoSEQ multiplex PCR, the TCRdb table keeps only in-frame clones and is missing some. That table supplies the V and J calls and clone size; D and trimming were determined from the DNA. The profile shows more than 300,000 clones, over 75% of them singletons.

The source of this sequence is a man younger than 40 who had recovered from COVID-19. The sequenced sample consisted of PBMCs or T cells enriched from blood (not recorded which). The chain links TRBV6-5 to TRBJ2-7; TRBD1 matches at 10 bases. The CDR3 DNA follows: TGTGCCAGCAGTCCTTGGACAGGGGGCTACGAGCAGTACTTC. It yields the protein CASSPWTGGYEQYF.